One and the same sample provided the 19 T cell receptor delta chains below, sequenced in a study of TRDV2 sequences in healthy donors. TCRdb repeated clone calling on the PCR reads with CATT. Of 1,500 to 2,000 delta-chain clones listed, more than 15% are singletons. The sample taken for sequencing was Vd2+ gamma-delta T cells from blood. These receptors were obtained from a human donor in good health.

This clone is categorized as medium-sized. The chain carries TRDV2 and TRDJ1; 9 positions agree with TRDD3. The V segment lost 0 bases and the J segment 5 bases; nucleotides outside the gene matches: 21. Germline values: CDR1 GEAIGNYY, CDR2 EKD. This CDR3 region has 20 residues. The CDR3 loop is CACDTVQTGGSGARSDKLIF. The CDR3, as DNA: TGTGCCTGTGACACCGTACAGACTGGGGGAAGTGGGGCGCGGTCAGATAAACTCATCTTT.

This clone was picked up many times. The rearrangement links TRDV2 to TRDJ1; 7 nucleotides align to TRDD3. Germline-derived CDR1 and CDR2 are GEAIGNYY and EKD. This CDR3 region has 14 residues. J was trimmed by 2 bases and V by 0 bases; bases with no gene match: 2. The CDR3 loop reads CACDTLLGTDKLIF. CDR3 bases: TGTGCCTGTGACACCCTACTGGGGACCGATAAACTCATCTTT.

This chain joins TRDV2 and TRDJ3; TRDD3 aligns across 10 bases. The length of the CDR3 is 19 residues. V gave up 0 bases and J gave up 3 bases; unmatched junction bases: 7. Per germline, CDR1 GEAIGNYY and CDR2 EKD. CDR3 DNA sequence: TGTGCCTGTGACACCGTTGTGCTGGGGGATAACTGGGACACCCGACAGATGTTTTTC. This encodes CACDTVVLGDNWDTRQMFF.

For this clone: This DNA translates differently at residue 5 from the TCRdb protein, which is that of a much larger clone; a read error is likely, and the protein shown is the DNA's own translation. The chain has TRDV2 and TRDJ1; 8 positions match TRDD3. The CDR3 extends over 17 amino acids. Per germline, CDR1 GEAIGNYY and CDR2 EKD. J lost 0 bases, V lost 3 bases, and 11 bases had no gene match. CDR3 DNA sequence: TGTGCCTGTGACTCCGTTCAGCTGGGGGAGAACACCGATAAACTCATCTTT. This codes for CACDSVQLGENTDKLIF.

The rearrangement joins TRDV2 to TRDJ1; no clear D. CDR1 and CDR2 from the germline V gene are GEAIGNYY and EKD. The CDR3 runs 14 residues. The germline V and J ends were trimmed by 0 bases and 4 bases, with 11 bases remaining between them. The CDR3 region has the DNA TGTGCCTGTGACACCGTTTCCCGGGACGATAAACTCATCTTT. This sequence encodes CACDTVSRDDKLIF.

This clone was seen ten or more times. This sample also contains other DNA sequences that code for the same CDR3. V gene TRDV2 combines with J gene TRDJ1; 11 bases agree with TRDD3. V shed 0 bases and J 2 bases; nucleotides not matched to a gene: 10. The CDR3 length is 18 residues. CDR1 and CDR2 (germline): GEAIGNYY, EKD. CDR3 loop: CACDTLGDTRGETDKLIF. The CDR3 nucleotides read TGTGCCTGTGACACCCTGGGGGATACCCGTGGGGAGACCGATAAACTCATCTTT.

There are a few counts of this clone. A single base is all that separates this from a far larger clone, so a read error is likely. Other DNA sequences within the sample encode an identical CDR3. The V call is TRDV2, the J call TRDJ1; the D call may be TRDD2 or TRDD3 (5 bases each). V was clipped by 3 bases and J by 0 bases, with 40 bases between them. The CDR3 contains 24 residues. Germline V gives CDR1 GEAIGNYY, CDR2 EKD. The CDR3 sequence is CACDPLLPNVKEDIHGRDTDKLIF. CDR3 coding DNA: TGTGCCTGTGACCCCTTACTTCCCAACGTTAAAGAGGATATTCATGGGAGGGACACCGATAAACTCATCTTT.

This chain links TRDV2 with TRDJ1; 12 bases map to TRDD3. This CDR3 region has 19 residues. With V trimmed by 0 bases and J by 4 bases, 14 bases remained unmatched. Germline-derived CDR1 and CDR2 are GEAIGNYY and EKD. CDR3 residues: CACDTVLGTGGYRDDKLIF. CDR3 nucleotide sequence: TGTGCCTGTGACACCGTGTTGGGTACTGGGGGATACCGGGACGATAAACTCATCTTT.

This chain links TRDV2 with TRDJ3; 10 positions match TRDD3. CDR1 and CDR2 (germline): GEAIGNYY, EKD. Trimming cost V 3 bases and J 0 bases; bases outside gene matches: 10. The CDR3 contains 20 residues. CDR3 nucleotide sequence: TGTGCCTGTGACCGCTTACTGGGGGATGCGAGCTCCTGGGACACCCGACAGATGTTTTTC. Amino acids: CACDRLLGDASSWDTRQMFF.

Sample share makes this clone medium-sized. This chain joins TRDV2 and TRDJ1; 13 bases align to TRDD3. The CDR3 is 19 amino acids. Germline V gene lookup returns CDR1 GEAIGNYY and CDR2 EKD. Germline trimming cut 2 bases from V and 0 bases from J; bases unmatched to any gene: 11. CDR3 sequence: CACDRVLGDTTRDTDKLIF. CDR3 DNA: TGTGCCTGTGACAGAGTACTGGGGGATACGACCCGGGACACCGATAAACTCATCTTT.

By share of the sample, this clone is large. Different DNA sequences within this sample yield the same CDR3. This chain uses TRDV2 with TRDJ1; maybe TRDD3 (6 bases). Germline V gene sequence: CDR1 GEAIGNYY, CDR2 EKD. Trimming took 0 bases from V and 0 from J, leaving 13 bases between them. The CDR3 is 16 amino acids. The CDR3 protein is CACDTVGGKDTDKLIF. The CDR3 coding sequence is TGTGCCTGTGACACCGTCGGGGGGAAGGACACCGATAAACTCATCTTT.

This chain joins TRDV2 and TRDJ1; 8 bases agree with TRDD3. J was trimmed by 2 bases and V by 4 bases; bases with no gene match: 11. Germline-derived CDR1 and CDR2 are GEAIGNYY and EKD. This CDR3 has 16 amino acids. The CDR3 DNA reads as TGTGCCTGTGAGCGGCTCTCCTTGGGGGATACCGATAAACTCATCTTT. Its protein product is CACERLSLGDTDKLIF.

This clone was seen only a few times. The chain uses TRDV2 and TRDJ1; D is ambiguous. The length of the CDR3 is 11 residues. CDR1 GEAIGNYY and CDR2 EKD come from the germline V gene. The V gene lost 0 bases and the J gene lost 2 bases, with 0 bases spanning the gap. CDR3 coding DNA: TGTGCCTGTGACACCACCGATAAACTCATCTTT. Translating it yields CACDTTDKLIF.

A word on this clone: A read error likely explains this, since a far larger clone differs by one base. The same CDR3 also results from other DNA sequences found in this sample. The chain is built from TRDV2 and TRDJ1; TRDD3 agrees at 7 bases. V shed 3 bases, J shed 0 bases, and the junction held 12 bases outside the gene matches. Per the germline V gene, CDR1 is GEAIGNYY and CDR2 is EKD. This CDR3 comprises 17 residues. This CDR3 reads CACDPISRGGYTDKLIF. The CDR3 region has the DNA TGTGCCTGTGACCCGATTTCTCGGGGGGGATACACCGATAAACTCATCTTT.

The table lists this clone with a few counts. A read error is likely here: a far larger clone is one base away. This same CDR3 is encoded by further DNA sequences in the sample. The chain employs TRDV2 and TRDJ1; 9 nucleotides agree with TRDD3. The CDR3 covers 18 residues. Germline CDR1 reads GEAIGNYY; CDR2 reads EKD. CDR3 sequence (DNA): TGTGCCTGTGACACTCTGCGTCAGACTGGGGGACCCACCGATAAACTCATCTTC. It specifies CACDTLRQTGGPTDKLIF.

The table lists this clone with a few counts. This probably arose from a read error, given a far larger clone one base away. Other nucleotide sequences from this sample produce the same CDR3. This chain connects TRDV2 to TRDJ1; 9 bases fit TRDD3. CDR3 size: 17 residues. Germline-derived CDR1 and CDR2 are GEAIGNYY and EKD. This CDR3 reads CACESLTGGPYTDKLIF. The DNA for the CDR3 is TGTGCGTGTGAAAGTCTTACTGGGGGACCCTACACCGATAAACTCATCTTT.

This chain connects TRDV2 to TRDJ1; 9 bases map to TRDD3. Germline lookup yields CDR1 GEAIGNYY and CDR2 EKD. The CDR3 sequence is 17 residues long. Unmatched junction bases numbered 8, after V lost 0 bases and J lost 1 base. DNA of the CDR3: TGTGCCTGTGACACCGCTGAAACTGGGGGACCCACCGATAAACTCATCTTT. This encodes CACDTAETGGPTDKLIF.

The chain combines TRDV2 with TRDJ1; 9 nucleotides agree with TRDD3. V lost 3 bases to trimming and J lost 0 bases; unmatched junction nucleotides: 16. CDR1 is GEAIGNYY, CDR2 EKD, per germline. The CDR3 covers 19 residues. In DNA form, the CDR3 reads TGTGCCTGTGACCCGATTTCCCGGGGGGGATACCAGTACACCGATAAACTCATCTTT. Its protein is CACDPISRGGYQYTDKLIF.

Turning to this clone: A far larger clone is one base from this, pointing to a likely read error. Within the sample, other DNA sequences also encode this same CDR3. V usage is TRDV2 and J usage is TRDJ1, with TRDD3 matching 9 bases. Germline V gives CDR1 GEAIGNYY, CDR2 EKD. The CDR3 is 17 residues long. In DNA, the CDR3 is TGTGCCTGTGACCCGATTTCCCGGGGGGGATACACCGATAAACTTATCTTT. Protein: CACDPISRGGYTDKLIF.